This TCR beta chain was obtained from a study of cytomegalovirus exposure and HLA in healthy donors (dated by TCRdb to between 2016 and 2019). General notes on the study: In an earlier analysis of under 600 of the donors, 250 to 350 Gb of sequence data and approximately 120 million unique TCR beta sequences from roughly 200 million T cells were reported. Roughly 300 gigabases of sequencing data and around 85 million unique TCR sequences made up an early release that covered 500 to 650 HLA-typed donors. Of the 350 to 400 genotyped donors, approximately 83% fell in the genetic ancestry cluster associated with self-reported Caucasian donors. The study aimed to test whether cataloging public T cell receptors could reveal signatures of past pathogen exposure. The study used immunosequencing to profile the T cell repertoires of around 600 subjects and linked those repertoires to cytomegalovirus serostatus. In addition to the first cohort of hundreds of subjects, a separate validation cohort of about 120 different subjects was used. The study combined high-throughput TCR immunosequencing, statistical association of individual TCRs with disease status, and machine learning to predict cytomegalovirus infection status. A later analysis re-analyzed previously published TCR beta repertoires from approximately 700 donors and added high-resolution HLA genotyping to study TCR occurrence patterns. In the later analysis, no new phenotypic data were used to find candidate immune exposures; instead, reliance was placed on TCR beta sequences and their occurrence across donors. To decide whether each TCR beta V gene segment behaved as functional or pseudogenic, an earlier analysis of 587 of the donors relied on high-throughput TCR beta sequencing. Donor age, sex, ethnicity and CMV serostatus were compiled alongside the repertoire data. A later genetic analysis took genome-wide SNP genotypes for 398 of the 666 donors and used that subset as a discovery cohort. Every discovery cohort repertoire had been produced on one sequencing platform. Both class I and class II loci were covered by HLA typing, at four-digit resolution. The number of typed donors differed by locus: about 620-630 for A, B, C, DRB1 and DQB1; 522 for DQA1; 606 for DPA1; and roughly 490 for DPB1. Because of strong linkage in the cohort, five DR-DQ haplotypes were treated as single units for association and clustering. Among about 360 genotyped donors of the cohort, an average of 235,054 unique TCR beta nucleotide sequences were sequenced per donor, about a sixth of them non-productive. The paper's findings and limits, for the study overall: Broadly in line with IMGT annotations, most TCR beta V segments showed up in productive rearrangements about 90% or about 30% of the time in an earlier analysis of 450 to 600 of the donors. For the cohort, immune exposure information was limited to CMV serostatus. In a later genetic analysis, a missense DCLRE1C variant was associated with V-gene and J-gene trimming of TCR beta chains, and the association was replicated in an independent cohort. Most CMV-associated TCR beta chains appeared to be HLA-restricted in a later analysis, and the HLA associations seemed to be driven largely by CMV exposure. It was suggested by the authors that the approach could potentially be generalized to other disease states and immunological phenotypes. A total of 150 or so TCR beta chains were listed by the study as associated with cytomegalovirus. A cluster of highly shared sequence variants was judged likely to represent a technical artifact of the sequencing pipeline. Some IMGT-functional V segments, including TRBV6-2 and TRBV6-3, could not be told apart with the 87-base-pair reads, so those segments were excluded. At a false discovery rate of 0.05, a later analysis linked about 16,000 TCR beta sequences to specific HLA alleles. Linkage disequilibrium might explain the correlated functional status among segregating V segments, but an unknown experimental factor could not be ruled out. A further reported finding was that TCR beta sequences accurately predicted the HLA-A and HLA-B alleles for most subjects in the first cohort. Strong co-occurrence of HLA alleles, especially DR and DQ, made assigning TCR associations to individual alleles difficult. Compared with equally common non-associated chains, HLA-associated TCR beta chains in a later analysis were more clonally expanded and had lower generation probabilities. Because counts were too low, 15 to 20 rarely observed V segments, including chromosome 9 orphons, were excluded from the earlier analysis of 587 of the donors. A few of the identified cytomegalovirus-associated TCR beta chains were confirmed in vitro to be specific for cytomegalovirus antigens. Most TCR sequences were observed very rarely across donors, whereas some public TCRs were present in many individuals. In a later analysis, the rate of TCR association differed among HLA loci, with DRB1 alleles having the most associated TCRs and HLA-C alleles having the fewest. In a later genetic analysis, fewer N-insertions in productive TCRs were reported among donors in an Asian-associated ancestry cluster than the roughly 700-donor mean. Sequencing depth was assumed to be roughly uniform across donors in the presence/absence analyses, though that assumption may not hold. In this cohort, only TCR beta chains were sequenced, and detectable features were limited by the absence of alpha or paired-chain data. In both the original and validation cohorts, the classifier was reported to diagnose cytomegalovirus status with high specificity and sensitivity. Because HLA typing was unavailable for some donors at each locus, only the typed subset was used in association tests. Several of the top co-occurrence clusters appeared to be linked to parvovirus B19, influenza, CMV and Epstein-Barr virus, according to a later analysis.

Of note for this clone: Its antigen has not been determined. No quality values exist for individual bases; no much larger clone is one base distant.

V lost 5 bases and J lost 0 bases; the stretch between them is 18 bases long. CDR1 and CDR2, per the germline V gene (reference sequence), are SGHNT and YYREEE. The CDR3 measures 17 amino acids from cysteine to phenylalanine. The only DNA kept is the CDR3, 51 bases in frame from the first base. In total, 630 or so healthy bone marrow donors made up the cohort. All cohort members were sampled while nominally healthy, although unrecorded immune exposures were likely present. The donor tested CMV seronegative and was one of the 352 seronegative cohort members. Every donor gave a peripheral blood sample, and the peripheral blood mononuclear cells from that sample were used for TCR beta sequencing. Genomic DNA was extracted from the blood cell samples with the Qiagen DNeasy Blood Extraction Kit. Receptor amplification or capture employed the immunoSEQ multiplex PCR assay. For the multiplex PCR, a mixture combining 60 forward primers for TCR Vbeta segments and 13 reverse primers for TCR Jbeta segments was used. A multiplex PCR assay on genomic DNA amplified the CDR3 region of rearranged TCR beta genes. On the Illumina HiSeq System, the amplified TCR beta libraries were sequenced as 87-base-pair reads. Processing in the source paper ran as follows. In a later analysis, some 80 million unique TCR beta chains were counted across the 666 repertoires, and about 10 million of these chains were shared by at least two donors. Raw reads were error-corrected and collapsed into unique sequences by a nearest-neighbor algorithm in which closely related sequences were merged to remove PCR and sequencing errors. V, D and J gene segments were assigned by aligning CDR3 sequences to IMGT reference sequences. For a sequence to be retained, a match of at least six nucleotides was required to both a V gene segment and a J gene segment. Rearrangements were classified as productive when the CDR3 lacked stop codons and remained in frame with V and J, and all other rearrangements were classified as non-productive. Following IMGT convention, CDR3 was defined as the stretch from the second conserved V-encoded cysteine to the conserved J-encoded phenylalanine. Sequences without an unambiguous match to a single V gene segment were excluded from the earlier analysis of several hundred of the donors. In an earlier analysis of 450 to 750 of the donors, a V segment was called functional when productive rearrangements were above 56.7%, and segregating when the standard deviation between donors exceeded 5%. To diagnose cytomegalovirus status from the catalog of TCR beta chain sequences, a statistical classification framework was built. A later analysis assigned V and J genes by comparing TCR nucleotide sequences with IMGT/GENE-DB human TR gene sequences. In a later analysis, CDR3 sequences and most-parsimonious VDJ recombination scenarios were assigned using the TCRdist pipeline. In a later analysis, each TCR beta chain was defined by its CDR3 amino acid sequence together with its V-gene family, and reads lacking a unique V-gene family were excluded. A later analysis removed 600 or so highly shared, low-generation-probability nucleotide sequences to deal with suspected cross-contamination and a sequencing artifact. In a later analysis, a clonal expansion index was calculated for each public chain from normalized within-repertoire ranks of inferred template counts. Generation probabilities in a later analysis came from a VDJ recombination model fitted to out-of-frame rearrangements, and those results were checked against IGoR. In a later analysis, TCR-TCR, TCR-HLA and TCR-CMV co-occurrence was scored with hypergeometric tests, and a repertoire-size bias correction was applied to TCR pairs. A later analysis estimated false discovery rates by permuting HLA or CMV assignments 20 times. In a later analysis, co-occurring TCRs were grouped using DBSCAN, and TCRdist sequence similarity was added for clustering within HLA-allele-positive subsets. For co-occurrence clustering, repertoires with fewer than 30,000 or more than 120,000 public chains were excluded, along with four or five repertoires with anomalous nucleotide sharing. TCRdb holds this immuneACCESS table with in-frame rearrangements only. Some clones are missing; in checked studies, unresolved V genes explain under half, and the rest has no known cause. V and J calls and clone size are given by that table; D and trimming were obtained from the DNA. The table for this sample lists some 150,000 clones; 65% to 90% of them were counted only once. Less than 3.5% of the sample lies in the top ten.

The sequence came from a woman aged 25 to 39 in good health and CMV-seronegative. The rearrangement joined TRBV5-4 to TRBJ2-1, with TRBD2 tentatively as D gene (5 bases match). The material sequenced was PBMCs. This receptor has the CDR3 CASSSSKRRSSYNEQFF. The nucleotides are TGTGCCAGCAGTTCGTCTAAGCGGAGGAGCTCCTACAATGAGCAGTTCTTC.